The 26 T cell receptor beta chains in this list originate from one sample, sequenced in a study of T cell responses to AZD1222 COVID-19 vaccine. Produced via immunoSEQ multiplex PCR; TCRdb's table is partial and in-frame only. The table records approximately 130,000 clones, roughly nine tenths of them present only once. Sequenced material: peripheral blood, taken 28 days after the second AZD1222 dose. The receptors were gathered from an adult who received the AZD1222 COVID-19 vaccine.

The chain is built from TRBV6-6 and TRBJ1-1; possible D gene TRBD1, 6 bases. CDR1 is MNHNY and CDR2 is SVGAGI in the germline V gene (reference sequence). Trimming took 8 bases from V and 2 from J, leaving 9 bases between them. The CDR3 length is 12 residues. The CDR3 DNA sequence: TGTGCCAGCGTGGACAGTAACACTGAAGCTTTCTTT. Its protein product is CASVDSNTEAFF.

This chain connects TRBV6-5 to TRBJ1-6; D possibly corresponds to TRBD1 (5 bases). In germline, CDR1 is MNHEY, CDR2 SVGAGI. This CDR3 has 15 amino acids. V was clipped by 6 bases and J by 8 bases, with 17 bases between them. The CDR3 nucleotides are TGTGCCAGCAGGTTCGACCTTAGGGGCCATTCACCCCTCCACTTT. Protein product: CASRFDLRGHSPLHF.

V usage is TRBV5-1 and J usage is TRBJ1-6; perhaps TRBD1 as D (5 bases). Deletions cut 5 bases from V and 6 bases from J, with 12 bases between. This CDR3 has 14 amino acids. Germline CDR1 reads SGHRS; CDR2 reads YFSETQ. The CDR3 DNA is TGCGCCAGCAGAGGGGACGTGCTTAATTCACCCCTCCACTTT. Residues: CASRGDVLNSPLHF.

The chain carries TRBV18 and TRBJ2-7; TRBD1 is a possible D gene (5 bases). The CDR3 covers 13 residues. The ends were cut back, 0 bases at V and 3 bases at J, with 6 bases in the middle. Germline V gene lookup returns CDR1 KGHSH and CDR2 LQKENI. The CDR3 DNA is TGTGCCAGCTCACCACCGACAGTCTACGAGCAGTACTTC. Translation: CASSPPTVYEQYF.

There are a few counts of this clone. V and J are TRBV7-2 and TRBJ1-2, with TRBD1 identical over 7 bases. Losses at the gene ends were 4 bases for V and 3 bases for J; bases not matched to a gene: 2. Germline lookup yields CDR1 SGHTA and CDR2 FQGNSA. This CDR3 is 13 amino acids long. CDR3 coding DNA: TGTGCCAGCAGCTCGGACAGGTACTATGGCTACACCTTC. Translating gives CASSSDRYYGYTF. Full variable domain (outside the CDR3, taken from reference TRBV7-2 and TRBJ1-2): GAGVSQSPSNKVTEKGKDVELRCDPISGHTALYWYRQSLGQGLEFLIYFQGNSAPDKSGLPSDRFSAERTGGSVSTLTIQRTQQEDSAVYLCASSSDRYYGYTFGSGTRLTVV.

This clone was recorded only once. This sequence joins TRBV30 and TRBJ1-4; 7 nucleotides match TRBD1. V shed 0 bases, J shed 8 bases, and the junction held 6 bases outside the gene matches. CDR1 is GTSNPN and CDR2 is SVGIG in the germline V gene (reference sequence). The CDR3 loop spans 14 amino acids. The CDR3 protein is CAWSVGQPSEKLFF. CDR3 bases: TGTGCCTGGAGTGTGGGACAGCCGAGCGAAAAACTGTTTTTT.

The chain has TRBV10-1 and TRBJ2-3; D gene uncertain. Trimming pared 2 bases from V and 5 bases from J, leaving 2 bases between. CDR1 is WNHNN and CDR2 is SYGVQD in the germline V gene (reference sequence). This CDR3 spans 11 amino acids. CDR3 loop: CASSERDTQYF. The DNA for the CDR3 is TGCGCCAGCAGTGAGAGAGATACGCAGTATTTT.

V usage is TRBV18 and J usage is TRBJ1-1; D gene ambiguous. V dropped 2 bases and J dropped 1 base, with 14 bases sitting between them. The CDR3 runs to 16 residues. The V gene's germline CDR1 is KGHSH and CDR2 LQKENI. The CDR3 bases are TGTGCCAGCTCACCAAGTTTTAGGACCACGAACACTGAAGCTTTCTTT. It specifies CASSPSFRTTNTEAFF.

This chain uses TRBV2 with TRBJ2-1; 8 bases are shared with TRBD2. The germline V gene encodes CDR1 SNHLY and CDR2 FYNNEI. The CDR3 is made up of 15 amino acids. With 2 bases clipped from V and 5 bases from J, the junction kept 5 bases outside the gene matches. The CDR3, as DNA: TGTGCCAGCAGTGAACTAAGCGGGAGAAACAATGAGCAGTTCTTC. Residues: CASSELSGRNNEQFF.

J is TRBJ1-1 and V is TRBV14; D is ambiguous. Germline lookup yields CDR1 SGHDN and CDR2 FVKESK. The V end lost 2 bases, the J end lost 1 base, and 5 bases lay between the germline ends. The CDR3 is 13 residues long. The CDR3 nucleotides read TGTGCCAGCAGCCAACTACAGAACACTGAAGCTTTCTTT. Its protein product is CASSQLQNTEAFF.

The V gene is TRBV29-1, the J gene TRBJ1-1; D perhaps matches TRBD1 (5 bases). Germline V gene data show CDR1 as SQVTM and CDR2 as ANQGSEA. The CDR3 runs 11 residues. Trimming pared 7 bases from V and 5 bases from J, leaving 11 bases between. In DNA, the CDR3 is TGCAGCGGGGGCATAGAGACTGAAGCTTTCTTT. Translating gives CSGGIETEAFF.

The chain links TRBV5-1 to TRBJ1-5, with TRBD1 identical over 8 bases. V lost 2 bases to trimming and J lost 5 bases; unmatched junction nucleotides: 3. The CDR3 totals 14 residues. Looked up from germline, CDR1 is SGHRS and CDR2 is YFSETQ. The CDR3 DNA sequence: TGCGCCAGCAGCTTAAAGACAGGGGATCAGCCCCAGCATTTT. This sequence encodes CASSLKTGDQPQHF.

The chain has TRBV27 and TRBJ2-3; the match to TRBD2 covers 12 bases. The ends lost 4 bases at V and 5 bases at J; junction bases unmatched: 7. From germline, CDR1 is MNHEY and CDR2 SMNVEV (reference sequence). This CDR3 is built from 16 residues. The DNA for the CDR3 is TGTGCCAGCAGTTCTCGACTAGCGGGAGAGGGAGATACGCAGTATTTT. Amino acids: CASSSRLAGEGDTQYF.

This rearrangement joins TRBV18 to TRBJ2-5, with 11 bases aligning to TRBD2. The germline V gene encodes CDR1 KGHSH and CDR2 LQKENI. The CDR3 has 16 residues. The junction had 8 bases not matched to a gene; V was cut back by 3 bases and J by 5 bases. The CDR3 DNA sequence: TGTGCCAGCTCACCCAACCCCCTAGCGGGGGGTGAGACCCAGTACTTC. Translation: CASSPNPLAGGETQYF.

In DNA form, the CDR3 reads TGTGCCAGCAGTCTCGCTTTGGGAGATACGCAGTATTTT. This codes for CASSLALGDTQYF. The gene calls are TRBV6-2 or TRBV6-3 and TRBJ2-3; unclear D gene. Germline CDR1 is MNHEY and CDR2 is SVGEGT. The CDR3 consists of 13 residues. V lost 5 bases and J 5 bases, leaving 11 bases between the germline ends.

The V call is TRBV19, the J call TRBJ1-1; D is uncertain. Germline V gives CDR1 LNHDA, CDR2 SQIVND (reference sequence). The CDR3 contains 11 residues. The V and J ends lost 6 bases and 13 bases respectively, with 15 bases between them. The CDR3 reads CASRGFWKGFF. CDR3 nucleotide sequence: TGTGCCAGTAGGGGCTTCTGGAAGGGTTTCTTT.

The chain combines TRBV6-5 with TRBJ2-2, with D perhaps TRBD2 (5 bases). Germline V lookup: CDR1 MNHEY, CDR2 SVGAGI. This CDR3 spans 13 amino acids. Between the trimmed V and J ends, which lost 8 bases and 1 base, there was a span of 8 bases. This CDR3 is CASVGRNTGELFF. The CDR3, as DNA: TGTGCCAGCGTAGGGAGGAACACCGGGGAGCTGTTTTTT.

In DNA, the CDR3 is TGCGCCAGCAGCTTGGTCCTCCAGGGGAGCAACGAGCAGTACTTC. The encoded protein is CASSLVLQGSNEQYF. The chain carries TRBV5-1 and TRBJ2-7; D is perhaps TRBD1 (6 bases). The ends were cut back, 0 bases at V and 5 bases at J, with 15 bases in the middle. Germline V lookup: CDR1 SGHRS, CDR2 YFSETQ. The CDR3 is made up of 15 amino acids.

The V gene is TRBV10-3, the J gene TRBJ2-5; 8 bases are a match to TRBD2. The CDR3 sequence is 13 residues long. Germline CDR1 and CDR2: ENHRY and SYGVKD. V lost 6 bases and J lost 4; bases outside the gene matches: 4. CDR3 DNA: TGTGCCATCAGCGCGGGGGGCGCAGAGACCCAGTACTTC. It specifies CAISAGGAETQYF.

This clone showed up just once. This chain uses TRBV7-2 with TRBJ1-1; perhaps TRBD1 as D (5 bases). This CDR3 is 13 amino acids long. V was trimmed by 1 base and J by 7 bases, leaving 10 bases between them. CDR1 is SGHTA, CDR2 FQGNSA, per germline. DNA for the CDR3: TGTGCCAGCAGCTTAGTGGGGGGATATGAAGCTTTCTTT. Its translation is CASSLVGGYEAFF.

The V and J genes are TRBV27 and TRBJ1-1, with 7 bases fitting TRBD1. V shed 5 bases and J 1 base; nucleotides not matched to a gene: 16. The CDR3 spans 18 residues. Germline CDR1 reads MNHEY; CDR2 reads SMNVEV (reference sequence). Written as DNA, the CDR3 is TGTGCCAGCAGTAAAAGAACAGGGGCAACATATGGGAACACTGAAGCTTTCTTT. Translating gives CASSKRTGATYGNTEAFF.

The CDR3 reads CASSLTDRLTYEQYF. CDR3 sequence (DNA): TGCGCCAGCAGCCTGACGGACAGGTTAACCTACGAGCAGTACTTC. The J gene is TRBJ2-7, the V gene TRBV5-1; TRBD1 matches 7 bases. J lost 2 bases, V lost 4 bases, and 9 bases had no gene match. Germline CDR1 SGHRS, CDR2 YFSETQ. The CDR3 totals 15 residues.

V is TRBV18 and J is TRBJ1-1; unclear D gene. Deletions cut 3 bases from V and 0 bases from J, with 11 bases between. The CDR3 has 15 residues. Germline CDR1 reads KGHSH; CDR2 reads LQKENI. The chain's CDR3 is CASSPSGLMNTEAFF. In nucleotides, the CDR3 is TGTGCCAGCTCACCCAGTGGATTGATGAACACTGAAGCTTTCTTT.

This clone was detected once. The chain has TRBV2 and TRBJ2-5; 11 bases align to TRBD2. Unmatched junction bases numbered 5, after V lost 3 bases and J lost 2 bases. The CDR3 sequence is 16 residues long. The germline gives CDR1 SNHLY, CDR2 FYNNEI. The CDR3 here is CASSDGLAGGQETQYF. As DNA, the CDR3 is TGTGCCAGCAGTGATGGGCTAGCGGGGGGACAAGAGACCCAGTACTTC.

This clone came up once. The CDR3, as DNA: TGTGCCAGTAGTATTCAGGGGAATGGACAGCCCCAGCATTTT. This encodes CASSIQGNGQPQHF. The chain is built from TRBV19 and TRBJ1-5; the D gene is possibly TRBD1 (6 bases). CDR3 length: 14 residues. Germline V CDR1 and CDR2: LNHDA, SQIVND (reference sequence). V was cut by 3 bases and J by 7 bases, with 13 bases left in between.

CDR3 nucleotides: TGTGCCAGCAGCTTGCAAGCGCTTAGCACAGATACGCAGTATTTT. Protein product: CASSLQALSTDTQYF. This chain joins TRBV5-4 and TRBJ2-3; D is unclear. This CDR3 is built from 15 residues. Germline CDR1 reads SGHNT; CDR2 reads YYREEE (reference sequence). The V and J ends lost 1 base and 0 bases respectively, with 9 bases between them.